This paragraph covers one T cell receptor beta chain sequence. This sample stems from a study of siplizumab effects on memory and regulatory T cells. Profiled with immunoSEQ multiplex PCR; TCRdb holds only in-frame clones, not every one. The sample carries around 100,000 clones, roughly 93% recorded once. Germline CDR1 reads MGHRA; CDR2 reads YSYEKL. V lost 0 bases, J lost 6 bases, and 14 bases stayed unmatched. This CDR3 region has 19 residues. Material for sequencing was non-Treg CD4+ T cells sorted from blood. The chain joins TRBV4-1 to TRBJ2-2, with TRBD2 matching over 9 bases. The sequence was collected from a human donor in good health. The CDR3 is CASSQDSLAGPWKAGELFF. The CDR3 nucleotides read TGCGCCAGCAGCCAAGATTCGCTAGCGGGGCCCTGGAAGGCCGGGGAGCTGTTTTTT.